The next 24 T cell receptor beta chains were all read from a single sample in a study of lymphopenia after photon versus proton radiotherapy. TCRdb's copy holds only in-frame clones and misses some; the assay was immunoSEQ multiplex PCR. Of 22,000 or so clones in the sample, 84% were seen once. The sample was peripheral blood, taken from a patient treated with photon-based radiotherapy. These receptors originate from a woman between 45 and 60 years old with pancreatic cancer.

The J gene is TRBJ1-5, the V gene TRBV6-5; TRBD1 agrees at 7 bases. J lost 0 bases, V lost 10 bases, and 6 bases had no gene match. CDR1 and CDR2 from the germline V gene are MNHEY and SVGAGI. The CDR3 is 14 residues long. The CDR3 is CATRRDSSNQPQHF. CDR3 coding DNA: TGTGCCACCCGACGGGACAGTAGCAATCAGCCCCAGCATTTT.

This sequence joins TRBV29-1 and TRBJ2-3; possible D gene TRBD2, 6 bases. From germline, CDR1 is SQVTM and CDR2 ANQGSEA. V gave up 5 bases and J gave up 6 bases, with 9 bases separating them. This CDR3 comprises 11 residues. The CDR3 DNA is TGCAGCGTTCGGGCGGGGGATACGCAGTATTTT. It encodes CSVRAGDTQYF.

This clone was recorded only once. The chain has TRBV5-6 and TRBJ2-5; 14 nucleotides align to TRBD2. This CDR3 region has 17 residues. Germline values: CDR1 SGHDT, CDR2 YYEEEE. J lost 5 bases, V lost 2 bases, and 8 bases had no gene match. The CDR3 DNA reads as TGTGCCAGCAGCTTAGTCGGACTAGCGGGAGGCGGGGAGACCCAGTACTTC. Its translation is CASSLVGLAGGGETQYF.

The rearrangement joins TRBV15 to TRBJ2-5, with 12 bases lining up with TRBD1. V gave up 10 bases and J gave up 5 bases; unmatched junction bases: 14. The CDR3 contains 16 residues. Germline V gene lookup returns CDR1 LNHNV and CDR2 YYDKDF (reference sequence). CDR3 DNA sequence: TGTGCCATCGAACGGGGACAGGGGGCACTCGGGGAGACCCAGTACTTC. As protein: CAIERGQGALGETQYF.

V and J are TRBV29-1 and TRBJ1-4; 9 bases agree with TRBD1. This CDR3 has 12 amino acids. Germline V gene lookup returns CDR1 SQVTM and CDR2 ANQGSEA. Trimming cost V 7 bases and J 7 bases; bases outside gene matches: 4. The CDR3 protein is CSARTGVEKLFF. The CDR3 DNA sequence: TGCAGCGCCCGGACAGGGGTTGAAAAACTGTTTTTT.

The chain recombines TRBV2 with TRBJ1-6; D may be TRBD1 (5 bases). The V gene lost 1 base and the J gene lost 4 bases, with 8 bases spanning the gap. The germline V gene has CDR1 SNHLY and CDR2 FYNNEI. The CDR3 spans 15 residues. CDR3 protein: CASSEEGTYNSPLHF. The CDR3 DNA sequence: TGTGCCAGCAGTGAAGAGGGGACGTATAATTCACCCCTCCACTTT.

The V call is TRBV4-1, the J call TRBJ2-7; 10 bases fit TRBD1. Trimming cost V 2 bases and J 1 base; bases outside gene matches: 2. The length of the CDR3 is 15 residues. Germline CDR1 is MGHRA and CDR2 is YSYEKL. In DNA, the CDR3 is TGCGCCAGCAGCCAACCGGGACAGGGGTCCTACGAGCAGTACTTC. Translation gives CASSQPGQGSYEQYF.

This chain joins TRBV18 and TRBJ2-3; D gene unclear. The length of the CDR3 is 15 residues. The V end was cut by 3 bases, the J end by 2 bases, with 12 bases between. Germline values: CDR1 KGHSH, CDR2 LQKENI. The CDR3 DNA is TGTGCCAGCTCACCTAGGCGAGAAAACACAGATACGCAGTATTTT. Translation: CASSPRRENTDTQYF.

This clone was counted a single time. The CDR3 reads CASSLGRARTDTQYF. In DNA, the CDR3 is TGTGCCAGCAGTTTAGGGCGGGCCCGCACAGATACGCAGTATTTT. The rearrangement links TRBV27 to TRBJ2-3; a possible D gene is TRBD2 (5 bases). V lost 2 bases and J lost 1, with 10 bases in between. Germline assignment: CDR1 MNHEY and CDR2 SMNVEV (reference sequence). The CDR3 runs 15 residues.

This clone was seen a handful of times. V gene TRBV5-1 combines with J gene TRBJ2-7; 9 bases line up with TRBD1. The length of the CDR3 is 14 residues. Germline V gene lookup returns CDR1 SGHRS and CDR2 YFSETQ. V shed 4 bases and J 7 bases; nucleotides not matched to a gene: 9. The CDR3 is CASSGDRGSWEQYF. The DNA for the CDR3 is TGCGCCAGCAGCGGAGACAGGGGGTCGTGGGAGCAGTACTTC.

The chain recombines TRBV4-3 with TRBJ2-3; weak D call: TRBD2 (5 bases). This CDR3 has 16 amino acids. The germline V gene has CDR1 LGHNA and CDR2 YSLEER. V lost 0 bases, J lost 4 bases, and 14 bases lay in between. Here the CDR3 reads CASSQDGGSRADTQYF. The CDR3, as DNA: TGCGCCAGCAGCCAAGACGGAGGCTCTAGAGCAGATACGCAGTATTTT.

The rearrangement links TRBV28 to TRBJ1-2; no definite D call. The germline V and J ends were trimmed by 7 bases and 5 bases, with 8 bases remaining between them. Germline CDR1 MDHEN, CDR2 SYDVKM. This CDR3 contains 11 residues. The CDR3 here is CASTQEYGYTF. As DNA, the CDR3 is TGTGCCAGCACCCAGGAATATGGCTACACCTTC.

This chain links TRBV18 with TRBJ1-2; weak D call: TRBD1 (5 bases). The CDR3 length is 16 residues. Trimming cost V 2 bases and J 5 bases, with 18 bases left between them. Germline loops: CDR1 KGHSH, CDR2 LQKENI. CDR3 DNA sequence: TGTGCCAGCTCACCAAGCCCGGACAAGGGTTATTATGGCTACACCTTC. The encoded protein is CASSPSPDKGYYGYTF.

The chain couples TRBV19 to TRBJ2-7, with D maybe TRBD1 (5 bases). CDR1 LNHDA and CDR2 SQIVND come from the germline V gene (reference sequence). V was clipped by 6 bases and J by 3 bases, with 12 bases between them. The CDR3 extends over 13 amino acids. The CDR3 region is CASSDRIGYEQYF. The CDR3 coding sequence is TGTGCCAGTAGCGACAGAATCGGCTACGAGCAGTACTTC. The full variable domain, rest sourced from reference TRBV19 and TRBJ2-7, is DGGITQSPKYLFRKEGQNVTLSCEQNLNHDAMYWYRQDPGQGLRLIYYSQIVNDFQKGDIAEGYSVSREKKESFPLTVTSAQKNPTAFYLCASSDRIGYEQYFGPGTRLTVT.

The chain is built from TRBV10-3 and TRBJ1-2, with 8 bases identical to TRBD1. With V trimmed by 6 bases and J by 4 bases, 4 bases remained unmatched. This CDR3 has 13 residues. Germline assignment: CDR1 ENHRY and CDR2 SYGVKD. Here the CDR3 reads CAISQGQGYGYTF. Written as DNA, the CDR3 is TGTGCCATCAGCCAAGGACAGGGCTATGGCTACACCTTC.

Here the CDR3 reads CASGAQTSLSGNTIYF. In DNA, the CDR3 is TGTGCCAGCGGGGCCCAGACAAGCCTCTCTGGAAACACCATATATTTT. The chain is built from TRBV11-2 and TRBJ1-3, with a weak D call TRBD1 (5 bases). The germline CDR1 and CDR2 sequences are SGHAT and FQNNGV. This CDR3 has 16 residues. Between the trimmed V and J ends, which lost 8 bases and 0 bases, there was a span of 17 bases.

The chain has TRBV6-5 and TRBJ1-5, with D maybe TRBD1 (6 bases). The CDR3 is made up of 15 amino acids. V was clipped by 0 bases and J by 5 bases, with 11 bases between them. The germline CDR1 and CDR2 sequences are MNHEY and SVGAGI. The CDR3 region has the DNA TGTGCCAGCAGTTACTCAGGACAGCTAGATCAGCCCCAGCATTTT. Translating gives CASSYSGQLDQPQHF.

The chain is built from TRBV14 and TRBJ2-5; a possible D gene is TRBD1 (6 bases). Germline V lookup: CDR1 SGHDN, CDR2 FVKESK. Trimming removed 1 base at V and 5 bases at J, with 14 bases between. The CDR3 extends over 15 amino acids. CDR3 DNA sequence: TGTGCCAGCAGCCAAGGCGCAGGGGCCTGGGAGACCCAGTACTTC. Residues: CASSQGAGAWETQYF.

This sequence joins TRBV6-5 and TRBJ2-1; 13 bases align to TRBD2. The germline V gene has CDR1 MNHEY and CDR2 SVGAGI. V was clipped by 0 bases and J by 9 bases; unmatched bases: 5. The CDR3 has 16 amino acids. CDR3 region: CASSYSSGTSGTEQFF. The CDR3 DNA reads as TGTGCCAGCAGTTACTCGTCTGGGACTAGCGGGACTGAGCAGTTCTTC.

This CDR3 reads CASSTFGGVNTDTQYF. The CDR3 DNA reads as TGTGCCAGCAGTACATTTGGGGGAGTGAACACAGATACGCAGTATTTT. The chain couples TRBV27 to TRBJ2-3; D assignment may be TRBD1 or TRBD2 (5 bases each). V was clipped by 5 bases and J by 2 bases, with 17 bases between them. From germline, CDR1 is MNHEY and CDR2 SMNVEV (reference sequence). The CDR3 has 16 residues.

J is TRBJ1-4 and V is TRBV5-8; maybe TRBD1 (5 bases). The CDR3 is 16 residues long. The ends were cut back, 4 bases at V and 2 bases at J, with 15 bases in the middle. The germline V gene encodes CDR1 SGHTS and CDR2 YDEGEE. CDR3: CASSQGRLSTNEKLFF. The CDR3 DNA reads TGTGCCAGCAGCCAGGGCCGACTATCCACTAATGAAAAACTGTTTTTT.

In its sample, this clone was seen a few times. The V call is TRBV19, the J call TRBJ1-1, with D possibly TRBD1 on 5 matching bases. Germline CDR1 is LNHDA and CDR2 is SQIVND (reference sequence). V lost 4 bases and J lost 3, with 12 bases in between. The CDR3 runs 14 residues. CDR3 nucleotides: TGTGCCAGTAGTACTCCCTGGGGGGACACTGAAGCTTTCTTT. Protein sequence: CASSTPWGDTEAFF.

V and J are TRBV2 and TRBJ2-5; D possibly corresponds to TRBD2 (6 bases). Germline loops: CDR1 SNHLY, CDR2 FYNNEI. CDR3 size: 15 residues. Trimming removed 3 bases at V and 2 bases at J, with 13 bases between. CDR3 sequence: CASSENNGGQETQYF. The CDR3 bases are TGTGCCAGCAGTGAGAATAATGGGGGGCAAGAGACCCAGTACTTC.

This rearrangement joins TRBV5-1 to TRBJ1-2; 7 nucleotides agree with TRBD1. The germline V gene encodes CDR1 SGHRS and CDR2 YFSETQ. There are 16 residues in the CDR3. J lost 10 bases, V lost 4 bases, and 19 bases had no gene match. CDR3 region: CASSTGATGKFSSYTF. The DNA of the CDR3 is TGCGCCAGCAGCACCGGAGCGACAGGGAAGTTCTCCTCCTACACCTTC. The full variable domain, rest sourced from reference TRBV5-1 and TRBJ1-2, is KAGVTQTPRYLIKTRGQQVTLSCSPISGHRSVSWYQQTPGQGLQFLFEYFSETQRNKGNFPGRFSGRQFSNSRSEMNVSTLELGDSALYLCASSTGATGKFSSYTFGSGTRLTVV.